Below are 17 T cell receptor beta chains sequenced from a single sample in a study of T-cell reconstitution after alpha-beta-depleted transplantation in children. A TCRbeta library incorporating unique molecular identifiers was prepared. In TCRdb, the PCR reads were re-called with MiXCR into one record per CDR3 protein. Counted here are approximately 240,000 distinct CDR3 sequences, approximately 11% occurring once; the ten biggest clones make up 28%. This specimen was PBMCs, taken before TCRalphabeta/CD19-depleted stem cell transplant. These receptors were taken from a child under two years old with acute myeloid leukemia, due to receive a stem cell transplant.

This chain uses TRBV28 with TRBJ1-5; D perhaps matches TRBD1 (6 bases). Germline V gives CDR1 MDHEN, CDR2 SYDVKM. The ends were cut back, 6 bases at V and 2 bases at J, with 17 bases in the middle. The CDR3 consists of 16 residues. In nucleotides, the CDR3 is TGTGCCAGCAGCCCCTTCACAGGGAGTGGCAATCAGCCCCAGCATTTT. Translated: CASSPFTGSGNQPQHF. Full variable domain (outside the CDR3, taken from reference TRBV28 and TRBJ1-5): DVKVTQSSRYLVKRTGEKVFLECVQDMDHENMFWYRQDPGLGLRLIYFSYDVKMKEKGDIPEGYSVSREKKERFSLILESASTNQTSMYLCASSPFTGSGNQPQHFGDGTRLSIL.

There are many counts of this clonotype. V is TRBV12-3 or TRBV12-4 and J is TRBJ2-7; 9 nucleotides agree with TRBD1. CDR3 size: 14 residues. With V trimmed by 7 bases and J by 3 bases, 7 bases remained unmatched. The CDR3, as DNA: TGTGCCAGCATCCCGGGACAGGGAGGCTACGAGCAGTACTTC. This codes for CASIPGQGGYEQYF.

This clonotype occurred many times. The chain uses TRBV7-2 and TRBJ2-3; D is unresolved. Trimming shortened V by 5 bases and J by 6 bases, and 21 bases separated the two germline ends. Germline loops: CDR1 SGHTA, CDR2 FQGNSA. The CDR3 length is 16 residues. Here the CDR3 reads CASSIRQVRFFDTQYF. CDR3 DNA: TGTGCCAGCAGCATCCGTCAAGTCCGGTTTTTCGATACGCAGTATTTT.

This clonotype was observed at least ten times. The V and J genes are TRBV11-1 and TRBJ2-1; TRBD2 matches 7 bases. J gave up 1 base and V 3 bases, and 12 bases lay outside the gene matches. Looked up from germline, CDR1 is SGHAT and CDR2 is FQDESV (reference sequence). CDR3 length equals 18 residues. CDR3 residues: CASSFKGGSLPSYNEQFF. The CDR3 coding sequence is TGTGCCAGCAGCTTTAAAGGCGGGAGCTTACCATCCTACAATGAGCAGTTCTTC.

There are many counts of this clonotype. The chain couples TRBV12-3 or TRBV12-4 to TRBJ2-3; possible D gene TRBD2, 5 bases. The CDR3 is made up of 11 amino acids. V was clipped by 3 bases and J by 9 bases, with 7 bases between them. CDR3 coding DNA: TGTGCCAGCAGTTTTAGCGCGACGCAGTATTTT. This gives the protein CASSFSATQYF.

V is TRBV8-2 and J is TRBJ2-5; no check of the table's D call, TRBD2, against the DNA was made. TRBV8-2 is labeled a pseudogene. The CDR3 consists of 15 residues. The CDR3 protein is CAMGPGLRGDQTQYF. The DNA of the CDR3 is TGTGCCATGGGCCCCGGGCTTCGCGGGGACCAGACCCAGTACTTC.

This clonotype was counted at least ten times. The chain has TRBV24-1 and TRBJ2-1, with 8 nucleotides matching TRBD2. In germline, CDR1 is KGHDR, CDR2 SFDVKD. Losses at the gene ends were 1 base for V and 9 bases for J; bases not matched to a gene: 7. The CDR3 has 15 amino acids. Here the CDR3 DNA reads TGTGCCACCAGTGATTTCGTCGCGGGGGGTAGTGAGCAGTTCTTC. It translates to CATSDFVAGGSEQFF.

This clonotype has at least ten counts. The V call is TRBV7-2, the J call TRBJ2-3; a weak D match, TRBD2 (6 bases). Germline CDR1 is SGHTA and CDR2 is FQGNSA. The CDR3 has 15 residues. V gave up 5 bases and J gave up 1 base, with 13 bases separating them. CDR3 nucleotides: TGTGCCAGCAGCGATCTCGGGAGCGGCACAGATACGCAGTATTTT. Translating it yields CASSDLGSGTDTQYF. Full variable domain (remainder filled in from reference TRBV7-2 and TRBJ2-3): GAGVSQSPSNKVTEKGKDVELRCDPISGHTALYWYRQSLGQGLEFLIYFQGNSAPDKSGLPSDRFSAERTGGSVSTLTIQRTQQEDSAVYLCASSDLGSGTDTQYFGPGTRLTVL.

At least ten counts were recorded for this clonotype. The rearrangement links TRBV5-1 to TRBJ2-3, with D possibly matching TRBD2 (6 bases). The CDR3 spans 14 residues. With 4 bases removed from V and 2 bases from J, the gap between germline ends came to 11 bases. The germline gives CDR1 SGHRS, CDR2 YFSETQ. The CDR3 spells CASSPGTLTDTQYF. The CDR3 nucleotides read TGCGCCAGCAGCCCCGGGACTCTCACAGATACGCAGTATTTT.

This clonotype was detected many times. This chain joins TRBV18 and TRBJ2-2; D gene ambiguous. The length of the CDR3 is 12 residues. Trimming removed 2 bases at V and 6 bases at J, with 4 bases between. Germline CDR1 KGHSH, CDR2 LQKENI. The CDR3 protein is CASSPGPGELFF. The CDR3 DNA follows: TGTGCCAGCTCACCAGGGCCCGGGGAGCTGTTTTTT.

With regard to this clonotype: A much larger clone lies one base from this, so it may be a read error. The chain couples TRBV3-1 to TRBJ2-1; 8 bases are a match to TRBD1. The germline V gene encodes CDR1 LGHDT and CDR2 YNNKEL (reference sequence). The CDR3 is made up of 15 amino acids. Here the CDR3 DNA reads TGTGCCTGCAGCCAAACAGGGGGGTCCTACAATGAGCAGTTCTTC. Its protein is CACSQTGGSYNEQFF.

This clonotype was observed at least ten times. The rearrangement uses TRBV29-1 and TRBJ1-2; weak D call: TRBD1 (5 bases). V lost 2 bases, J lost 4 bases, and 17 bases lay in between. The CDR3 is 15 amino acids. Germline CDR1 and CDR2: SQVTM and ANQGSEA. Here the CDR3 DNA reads TGCAGCGTTGAAAGTGATAGAGGGACGGCCTATGGCTACACCTTC. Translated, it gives CSVESDRGTAYGYTF.

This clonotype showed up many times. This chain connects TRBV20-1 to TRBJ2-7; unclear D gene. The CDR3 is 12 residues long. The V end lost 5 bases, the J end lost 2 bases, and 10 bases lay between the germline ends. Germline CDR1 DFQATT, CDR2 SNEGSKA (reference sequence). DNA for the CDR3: TGCAGTGCTGGTGGCAACCCCTACGAGCAGTACTTC. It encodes CSAGGNPYEQYF.

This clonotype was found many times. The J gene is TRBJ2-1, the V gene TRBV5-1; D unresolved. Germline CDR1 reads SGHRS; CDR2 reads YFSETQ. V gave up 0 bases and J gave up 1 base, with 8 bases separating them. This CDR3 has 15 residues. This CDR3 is CASSLAEESYNEQFF. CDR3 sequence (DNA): TGCGCCAGCAGCTTGGCCGAGGAATCCTACAATGAGCAGTTCTTC.

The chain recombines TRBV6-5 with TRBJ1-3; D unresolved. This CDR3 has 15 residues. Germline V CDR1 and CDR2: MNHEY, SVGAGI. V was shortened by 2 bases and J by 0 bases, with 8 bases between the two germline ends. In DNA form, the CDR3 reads TGTGCCAGCAGTTACGGGCAAGCCTCTGGAAACACCATATATTTT. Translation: CASSYGQASGNTIYF.

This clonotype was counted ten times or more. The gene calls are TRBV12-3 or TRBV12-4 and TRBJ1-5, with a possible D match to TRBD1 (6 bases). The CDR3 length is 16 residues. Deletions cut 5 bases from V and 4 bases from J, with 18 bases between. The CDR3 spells CASSPAAGGENQPQHF. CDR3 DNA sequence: TGTGCCAGCAGTCCTGCTGCGGGGGGCGAAAATCAGCCCCAGCATTTT.

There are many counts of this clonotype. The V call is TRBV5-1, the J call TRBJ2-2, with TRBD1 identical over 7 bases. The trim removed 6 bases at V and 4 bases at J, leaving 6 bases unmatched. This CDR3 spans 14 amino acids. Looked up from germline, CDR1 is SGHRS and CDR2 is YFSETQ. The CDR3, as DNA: TGCGCCAGCACCAGGGACAGCTTCACCGGGGAGCTGTTTTTT. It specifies CASTRDSFTGELFF.